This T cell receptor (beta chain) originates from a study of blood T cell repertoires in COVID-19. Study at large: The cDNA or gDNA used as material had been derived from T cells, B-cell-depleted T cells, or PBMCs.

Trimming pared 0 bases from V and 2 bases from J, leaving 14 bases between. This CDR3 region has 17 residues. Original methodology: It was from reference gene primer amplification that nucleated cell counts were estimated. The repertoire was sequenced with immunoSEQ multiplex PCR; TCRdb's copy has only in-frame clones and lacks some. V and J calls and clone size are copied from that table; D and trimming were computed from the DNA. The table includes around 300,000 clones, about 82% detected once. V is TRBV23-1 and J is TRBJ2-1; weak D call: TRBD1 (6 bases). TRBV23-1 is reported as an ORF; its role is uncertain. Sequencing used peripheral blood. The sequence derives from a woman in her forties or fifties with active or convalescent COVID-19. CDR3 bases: TGCGCCAGCAGTCAATCGGTCGGGACACCCGCCTACAATGAGCAGTTCTTC. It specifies CASSQSVGTPAYNEQFF.